The sequence of this T cell receptor (beta chain) was determined in a study of cytomegalovirus exposure and HLA in healthy donors (dated 2017 in TCRdb). About the investigation overall: According to an earlier analysis of several hundred of the donors, some 180 million T cells yielded 117 million unique TCR beta sequences and approximately 300 Gb of sequence data. All discovery cohort repertoires had been generated on a single sequencing platform. A few DR-DQ haplotypes were treated as single units for association and clustering because of strong linkage in the cohort. Typing coverage varied by locus: about 629-640 donors for A, B, C, DRB1 and DQB1; 522 for DQA1; 606 for DPA1; under 490 for DPB1. Approximately 300 gigabases of sequencing data and around 85 million unique TCR sequences made up an early release that covered several hundred HLA-typed donors. In an earlier analysis of 500 to 650 of the donors, high-throughput TCR beta sequencing was used to judge whether each TCR beta V gene segment behaved as functional or pseudogenic. The study combined high-throughput TCR immunosequencing, statistical association of individual TCRs with disease status, and machine learning to predict cytomegalovirus infection status. Rather than drawing on any new phenotypic data, the later analysis identified candidate immune exposures from TCR beta sequences and the way those sequences occurred across donors. Both class I and class II loci were covered by HLA typing, at four-digit resolution. The study used immunosequencing to profile the T cell repertoires of around 600 subjects and linked those repertoires to cytomegalovirus serostatus. In a later analysis, previously published TCR beta repertoires from 666 donors were re-analyzed and high-resolution HLA genotyping was added so that TCR occurrence patterns could be studied. Alongside the repertoire data, information on donor age, sex, ethnicity and CMV serostatus was compiled. In a later genetic analysis, genome-wide SNP genotypes for about 65% of the roughly 700 donors were used, and that subset was treated as a discovery cohort. Along with the approximately 700-subject first cohort, a separate validation cohort of 120 different subjects was used. The study aimed to test whether cataloging public T cell receptors could reveal signatures of past pathogen exposure. Of the approximately 400 genotyped donors, less than 85% were placed in the genetic ancestry cluster associated with self-reported Caucasian donors. On average, 235,054 unique TCR beta nucleotide sequences were sequenced per donor among 300 to 500 genotyped donors of the cohort, with 15% to 20% of those sequences being non-productive. Results the study describes overall, beyond this receptor: Roughly uniform sequencing depth across donors was assumed in presence/absence analyses, although this assumption may not hold. Broadly in line with IMGT annotations, most TCR beta V segments showed up in productive rearrangements about 87% or about 30% of the time in an earlier analysis of roughly 590 of the donors. Assigning TCR associations to individual alleles was difficult when HLA alleles, especially DR and DQ, strongly co-occurred. Correlated functional status among segregating V segments might be attributable to linkage disequilibrium, but an unknown experimental factor could not be ruled out. Because the 87-base-pair reads could not distinguish some IMGT-functional V segments, including TRBV6-2 and TRBV6-3, those segments were excluded. A later genetic analysis associated a missense DCLRE1C variant with V-gene and J-gene trimming of TCR beta chains, and an independent cohort replicated the association. The classifier was reported to diagnose cytomegalovirus status with high specificity and sensitivity in both the original and validation cohorts. A later analysis found that TCR association rates varied across HLA loci, with DRB1 alleles showing the most associated TCRs and HLA-C alleles the fewest. Because HLA typing was missing for some donors at each locus, association tests included only the typed subset. Because counts were too low, 15 to 20 rarely observed V segments, including chromosome 9 orphons, were left out of the earlier analysis of 587 of the donors. Three of the identified cytomegalovirus-associated TCR beta chains were confirmed in vitro to be specific for cytomegalovirus antigens. The cohort was sequenced for TCR beta chains only, and without alpha or paired-chain data the features that could be detected were limited. At a false discovery rate of 0.05, a later analysis linked some 18,000 TCR beta sequences to specific HLA alleles. The only immune exposure information available for the cohort was CMV serostatus. In a later analysis, several top co-occurrence clusters were reported to appear linked to parvovirus B19, influenza, CMV and Epstein-Barr virus. It was suggested by the authors that the approach could potentially be generalized to other disease states and immunological phenotypes. In a later analysis, HLA-associated TCR beta chains showed more clonal expansion and lower generation probabilities than non-associated chains that were equally common. Across donors, most TCR sequences were observed very rarely, whereas some public TCRs were present in many individuals. A group of highly shared sequence variants was considered likely to be a technical artifact of the sequencing pipeline. Most CMV-associated TCR beta chains appeared to be HLA-restricted in a later analysis, and the HLA associations seemed to be driven largely by CMV exposure. A further reported finding was that TCR beta sequences accurately predicted the HLA-A and HLA-B alleles for most subjects in the first cohort. The study gave a list of roughly 150 TCR beta chains associated with cytomegalovirus. A later genetic analysis reported fewer N-insertions in productive TCRs among donors in an Asian-associated ancestry cluster than the roughly 700-donor mean.

The CDR3 covers 16 residues, taking in both the cysteine and the phenylalanine. Just the 48-base CDR3 DNA is kept, in frame starting at base 1. The germline V gene (reference sequence) supplies CDR1 LNHNV and CDR2 YYDKDF. V ends up 3 bases short and J 4 bases short, with an unmatched junction base count of 8. The cohort comprised 670 or so healthy bone marrow donors. Cohort members were all nominally healthy when sampled, although unrecorded immune exposures were likely present. CMV serostatus was positive for around 310 and negative for about half of the roughly 700 cohort members, and was not recorded for this donor. Every donor gave a peripheral blood sample, and the peripheral blood mononuclear cells from that sample were used for TCR beta sequencing. Genomic DNA was extracted from the blood cell samples with the Qiagen DNeasy Blood Extraction Kit. A word on this clone: There is no known antigen for this receptor. No qualities accompany the bases; no much larger clone lies one base away.

Libraries came from the immunoSEQ multiplex PCR assay. The multiplex PCR relied on a mix of 60 forward primers for TCR Vbeta segments and 13 reverse primers for TCR Jbeta segments. A multiplex PCR assay on genomic DNA amplified the CDR3 region of rearranged TCR beta genes. On the Illumina HiSeq System, the amplified TCR beta libraries were sequenced as 87-base-pair reads. In the authors' own workflow: In a later analysis, tens of millions of unique TCR beta chains were counted across the approximately 670 repertoires, and roughly 10 million of these chains were shared by at least two donors. Raw reads were error-corrected and collapsed into unique sequences with a nearest-neighbor algorithm that merged closely related sequences to remove PCR and sequencing errors. V, D and J gene segments were assigned by aligning CDR3 sequences to IMGT reference sequences. Each retained sequence needed at least a six-nucleotide match to both a V gene segment and a J gene segment. Rearrangements were classified as productive when the CDR3 lacked stop codons and remained in frame with V and J, and all other rearrangements were classified as non-productive. Following IMGT convention, CDR3 was defined as the stretch from the second conserved V-encoded cysteine up to the conserved J-encoded phenylalanine. In an earlier analysis of around 600 of the donors, sequences lacking an unambiguous match to a single V gene segment were excluded. In an earlier analysis of some 590 of the donors, a V segment was called functional when productive rearrangements were above 56.7%, and segregating when the standard deviation between donors exceeded 5%. To diagnose cytomegalovirus status from the catalog of TCR beta chain sequences, a statistical classification framework was built. V and J gene assignment, in a later analysis, came from comparing TCR nucleotide sequences with IMGT/GENE-DB human TR gene sequences. The TCRdist pipeline was used in a later analysis to assign CDR3 sequences and most-parsimonious VDJ recombination scenarios. A later analysis defined each TCR beta chain by its CDR3 amino acid sequence plus V-gene family, and excluded reads lacking a unique V-gene family. As a way to deal with suspected cross-contamination and a sequencing artifact, a later analysis dropped over 550 nucleotide sequences that were highly shared and had low generation probability. A later analysis calculated a clonal expansion index for each public chain from normalized within-repertoire ranks of inferred template counts. In a later analysis, generation probabilities were computed with a VDJ recombination model fitted to out-of-frame rearrangements, and the resulting probabilities were checked against IGoR. In a later analysis, TCR-TCR, TCR-HLA and TCR-CMV co-occurrence was scored with hypergeometric tests, and a repertoire-size bias correction was applied to TCR pairs. A later analysis estimated false discovery rates by permuting HLA or CMV assignments 20 times. In a later analysis, co-occurring TCRs were grouped with DBSCAN, and TCRdist sequence similarity was added when clustering was performed within HLA-allele-positive subsets. Repertoires with fewer than 30,000 or more than 120,000 public chains were left out of co-occurrence clustering, as were about 5 repertoires with anomalous nucleotide sharing. Imported from immuneACCESS, the table was reduced by TCRdb to in-frame sequences with V and J called. These copies leave out some clones; in studies compared against another copy, an unresolved V gene accounts for under half, and the cause of the remainder is not known. That table is the source of V, J and clone size, and D and trimming were worked out from the DNA. The sample yields around 70,000 clones; roughly four fifths were counted once. Jointly, the top ten make up 6.5% of the sample.

Sequenced material: PBMCs. The sequence derives from a human donor in good health. The chain uses TRBV15 and TRBJ1-2; 10 bases in the junction line up with TRBD1. The CDR3 reads CATSRDSGQGGYGYTF. The bases read TGTGCCACCAGCAGGGACAGCGGACAGGGGGGCTATGGCTACACCTTC.